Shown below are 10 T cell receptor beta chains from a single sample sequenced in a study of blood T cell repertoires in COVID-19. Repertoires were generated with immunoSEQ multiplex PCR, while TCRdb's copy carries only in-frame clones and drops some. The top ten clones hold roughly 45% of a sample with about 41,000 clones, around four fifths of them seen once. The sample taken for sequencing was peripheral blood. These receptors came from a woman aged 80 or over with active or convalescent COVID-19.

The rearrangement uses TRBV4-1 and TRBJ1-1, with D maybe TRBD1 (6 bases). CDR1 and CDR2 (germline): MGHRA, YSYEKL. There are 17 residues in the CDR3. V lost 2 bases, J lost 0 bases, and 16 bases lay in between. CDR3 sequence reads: CASSQLLQGVMNTEAFF. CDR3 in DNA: TGCGCCAGCAGCCAATTATTACAGGGAGTTATGAACACTGAAGCTTTCTTT.

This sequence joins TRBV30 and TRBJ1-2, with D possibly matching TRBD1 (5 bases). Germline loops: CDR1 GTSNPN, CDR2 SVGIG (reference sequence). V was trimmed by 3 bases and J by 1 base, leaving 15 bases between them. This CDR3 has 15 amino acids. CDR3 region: CAWRETGRNNYGYTF. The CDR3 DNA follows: TGTGCCTGGAGAGAAACAGGTAGAAATAACTATGGCTACACCTTC.

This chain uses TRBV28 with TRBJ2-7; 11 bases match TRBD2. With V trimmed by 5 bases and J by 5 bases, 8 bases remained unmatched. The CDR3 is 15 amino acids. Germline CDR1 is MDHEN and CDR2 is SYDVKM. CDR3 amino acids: CASSPGLAESDEQYF. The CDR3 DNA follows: TGTGCCAGCAGTCCGGGACTAGCGGAATCTGACGAGCAGTACTTC.

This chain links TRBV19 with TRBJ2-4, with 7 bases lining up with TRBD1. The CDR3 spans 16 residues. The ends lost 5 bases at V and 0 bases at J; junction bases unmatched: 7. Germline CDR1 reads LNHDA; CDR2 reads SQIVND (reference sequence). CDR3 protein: CASSGGQTRAKNIQYF. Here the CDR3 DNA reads TGTGCCAGTAGTGGGGGACAGACCCGAGCCAAAAACATTCAGTACTTC.

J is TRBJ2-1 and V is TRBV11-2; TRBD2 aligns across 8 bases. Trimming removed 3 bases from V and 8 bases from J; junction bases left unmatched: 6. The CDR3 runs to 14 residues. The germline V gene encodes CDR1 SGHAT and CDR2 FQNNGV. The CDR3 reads CASSFVPGRDEQFF. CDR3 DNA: TGTGCCAGCAGCTTCGTTCCCGGGAGGGATGAGCAGTTCTTC.

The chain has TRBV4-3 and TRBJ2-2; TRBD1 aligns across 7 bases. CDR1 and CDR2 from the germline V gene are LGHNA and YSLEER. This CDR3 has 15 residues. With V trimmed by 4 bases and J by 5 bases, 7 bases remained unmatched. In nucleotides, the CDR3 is TGCGCCAGCAGCCGTAACAGGGGTGCTACCGGGGAGCTGTTTTTT. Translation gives CASSRNRGATGELFF.

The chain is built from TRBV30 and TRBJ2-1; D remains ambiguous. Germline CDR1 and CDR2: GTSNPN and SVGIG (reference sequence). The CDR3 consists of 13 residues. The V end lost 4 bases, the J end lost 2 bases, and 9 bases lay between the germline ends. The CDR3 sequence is CAWTPQAYNEQFF. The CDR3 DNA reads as TGTGCCTGGACTCCACAAGCCTACAATGAGCAGTTCTTC.

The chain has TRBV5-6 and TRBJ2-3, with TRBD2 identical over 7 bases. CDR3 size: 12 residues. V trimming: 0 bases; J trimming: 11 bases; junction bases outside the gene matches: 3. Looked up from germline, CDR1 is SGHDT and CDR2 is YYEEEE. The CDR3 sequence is CASSLVSGGQYF. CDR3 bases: TGTGCCAGCAGCTTGGTCTCGGGGGGGCAGTATTTT.

The CDR3 DNA follows: TGTGCCACCAGTGAGGACAGTCGGGGCACAGATACGCAGTATTTT. Translation: CATSEDSRGTDTQYF. V is TRBV24-1 and J is TRBJ2-3; a possible D gene is TRBD1 (6 bases). Trimming removed 4 bases at V and 1 base at J, with 11 bases between. The germline gives CDR1 KGHDR, CDR2 SFDVKD. The CDR3 covers 15 residues.

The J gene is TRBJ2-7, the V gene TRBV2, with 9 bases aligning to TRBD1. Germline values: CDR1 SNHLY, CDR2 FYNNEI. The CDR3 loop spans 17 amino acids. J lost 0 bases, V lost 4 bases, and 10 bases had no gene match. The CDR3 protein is CASSGGQGHISSYEQYF. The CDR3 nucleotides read TGTGCCAGCAGTGGGGGACAGGGCCACATATCCTCCTACGAGCAGTACTTC.